These 31 T cell receptor beta chains share one sample of origin, sequenced in a study of T cells in narcolepsy. Sequencing used immunoSEQ multiplex PCR; TCRdb keeps in-frame clones, though not all of them. The profile shows about 30,000 clones, over 80% of them singletons. The sequencing input was CD45RA- memory CD4+ T cells from PBMCs. Receptors were obtained from a human donor with narcolepsy.

Turning to this clone: Other DNA sequences in this sample translate to the same CDR3. V usage is TRBV5-4 and J usage is TRBJ2-5; 8 bases align to TRBD1. The CDR3 length is 13 residues. Germline lookup yields CDR1 SGHNT and CDR2 YYREEE (reference sequence). V lost 1 base to trimming and J lost 4 bases; unmatched junction nucleotides: 0. The CDR3 DNA reads as TGTGCCAGCAGCTTGCAGGGGGCAGAGACCCAGTACTTC. Amino acids: CASSLQGAETQYF.

The chain links TRBV5-1 to TRBJ2-5; D remains ambiguous. CDR1 is SGHRS, CDR2 YFSETQ, per germline. Deletions cut 5 bases from V and 2 bases from J, with 4 bases between. CDR3 length: 11 residues. The CDR3 sequence: CASRGQETQYF. The CDR3, as DNA: TGCGCCAGCAGGGGACAAGAGACCCAGTACTTC.

V usage is TRBV7-6 and J usage is TRBJ2-5, with a weak D call TRBD2 (6 bases). The germline V gene encodes CDR1 SGHVS and CDR2 FNYEAQ. The CDR3 has 15 amino acids. V gave up 0 bases and J gave up 1 base, with 9 bases separating them. CDR3 sequence: CASSLAGLLQETQYF. For the CDR3, the DNA is TGTGCCAGCAGCTTAGCGGGACTCCTCCAAGAGACCCAGTACTTC.

The rearrangement links TRBV7-2 to TRBJ2-3; 10 bases align to TRBD2. The V gene end was trimmed by 5 bases and the J gene end by 1 base; junction bases not matched to a gene: 6. Per the germline V gene, CDR1 is SGHTA and CDR2 is FQGNSA. The CDR3 is 16 amino acids. CDR3 bases: TGTGCCAGCAGCATAAGGAGCGGGGGGGGCACAGATACGCAGTATTTT. Protein: CASSIRSGGGTDTQYF.

This clone was detected a few times. The CDR3 DNA is TGTGCCAGCAGACACGGCTTCAACTATGGCTACACCTTC. This gives the protein CASRHGFNYGYTF. The rearrangement links TRBV6-4 to TRBJ1-2, with D unresolved. The ends were cut back, 6 bases at V and 2 bases at J, with 10 bases in the middle. There are 13 residues in the CDR3. Germline V CDR1 and CDR2: MRHNA, SNTAGT.

V and J are TRBV9 and TRBJ2-3, with D unclear. The ends were cut back, 0 bases at V and 2 bases at J, with 7 bases in the middle. CDR3 length: 14 amino acids. Germline CDR1 is SGDLS and CDR2 is YYNGEE. CDR3 sequence reads: CASSVATITDTQYF. CDR3 nucleotide sequence: TGTGCCAGCAGCGTAGCCACGATCACAGATACGCAGTATTTT.

The sample holds one count of this clone. The CDR3 DNA reads TGTGCCAGCAGCTTAGCGGGGGTGAGCGGCACAGATACGCAGTATTTT. This gives the protein CASSLAGVSGTDTQYF. V gene TRBV7-6 combines with J gene TRBJ2-3, with D perhaps given as TRBD1 or TRBD2 (5 bases each). V gave up 0 bases and J gave up 1 base, with 11 bases separating them. Germline V CDR1 and CDR2: SGHVS, FNYEAQ. The length of the CDR3 is 16 residues.

The CDR3 loop is CASSPLGGETLHF. In nucleotides, the CDR3 is TGTGCCAGCTCCCCCTTGGGAGGTGAAACCCTCCACTTT. This chain connects TRBV18 to TRBJ1-6; D gene uncertain. The germline CDR1 and CDR2 sequences are KGHSH and LQKENI. With 6 bases removed from V and 14 bases from J, the gap between germline ends came to 17 bases. CDR3 length: 13 amino acids.

The chain uses TRBV4-1 and TRBJ1-6, with a weak D call TRBD1 (5 bases). The CDR3 sequence is 16 residues long. Trimming pared 0 bases from V and 10 bases from J, leaving 16 bases between. Per germline, CDR1 MGHRA and CDR2 YSYEKL. The DNA of the CDR3 is TGCGCCAGCAGCCAAGATGTCCAGGGAGGAGGGTCACCCCTCCACTTT. It encodes CASSQDVQGGGSPLHF.

The V gene is TRBV11-3, the J gene TRBJ1-3; 7 positions agree with TRBD1. Unmatched junction bases numbered 9, after V lost 5 bases and J lost 2 bases. Germline V gives CDR1 SGHNT, CDR2 YENEEA. CDR3 length: 16 residues. In DNA form, the CDR3 reads TGTGCCAGCAGCCCCCGACAGGGATCTCCTGGAAACACCATATATTTT. It translates to CASSPRQGSPGNTIYF. The full variable domain, in which reference TRBV11-3 and TRBJ1-3 provide the parts outside the CDR3, is EAGVVQSPRYKIIEKKQPVAFWCNPISGHNTLYWYLQNLGQGPELLIRYENEEAVDDSQLPKDRFSAERLKGVDSTLKIQPAELGDSAVYLCASSPRQGSPGNTIYFGEGSWLTVV.

The chain uses TRBV5-8 and TRBJ1-2; the match to TRBD1 covers 8 bases. Germline assignment: CDR1 SGHTS and CDR2 YDEGEE. CDR3 size: 13 residues. The trim removed 4 bases at V and 4 bases at J, leaving 3 bases unmatched. The CDR3 here is CASSGTGGYGYTF. The CDR3 DNA reads as TGTGCCAGCAGCGGTACAGGGGGCTATGGCTACACCTTC.

The chain couples TRBV4-1 to TRBJ1-5; D unresolved. The CDR3 runs 17 residues. The V gene lost 0 bases and the J gene lost 4 bases, with 16 bases spanning the gap. Germline lookup yields CDR1 MGHRA and CDR2 YSYEKL. CDR3 DNA sequence: TGCGCCAGCAGCCAAGATCGTGGGTTTAGTAGTAATCAGCCCCAGCATTTT. It translates to CASSQDRGFSSNQPQHF.

This chain connects TRBV6-5 to TRBJ2-7; D is ambiguous. The V gene lost 2 bases and the J gene lost 2 bases, with 10 bases spanning the gap. The CDR3 runs 14 residues. The germline gives CDR1 MNHEY, CDR2 SVGAGI. CDR3 in amino acids: CASSYVAGTYEQYF. CDR3 DNA: TGTGCCAGCAGTTACGTGGCAGGAACCTACGAGCAGTACTTC.

The chain combines TRBV11-3 with TRBJ2-2, with D possibly TRBD1 on 6 matching bases. V was trimmed by 5 bases and J by 6 bases, leaving 16 bases between them. CDR1 is SGHNT, CDR2 YENEEA, per germline. This CDR3 contains 15 residues. The CDR3 spells CASSRKGVFAGELFF. CDR3 DNA: TGTGCCAGCAGCCGAAAGGGGGTCTTCGCCGGGGAGCTGTTTTTT.

The V call is TRBV9, the J call TRBJ1-2; D gene unclear. The CDR3 sequence is 13 residues long. CDR1 and CDR2 from the germline V gene are SGDLS and YYNGEE. V dropped 7 bases and J dropped 2 bases, with 12 bases sitting between them. CDR3 residues: CASERQPNYGYTF. The CDR3 DNA is TGTGCCAGCGAGCGGCAGCCGAACTATGGCTACACCTTC.

The chain employs TRBV10-3 and TRBJ1-2, with 7 bases matching TRBD1. With 0 bases clipped from V and 8 bases from J, the junction kept 3 bases outside the gene matches. The CDR3 covers 13 residues. Germline V gives CDR1 ENHRY, CDR2 SYGVKD. The CDR3 region is CAISESTGVGYTF. The CDR3 nucleotides read TGTGCCATCAGTGAGTCTACAGGGGTGGGCTACACCTTC.

This clone showed up just a few times. The chain couples TRBV30 to TRBJ2-3; 7 bases map to TRBD2. Germline lookup yields CDR1 GTSNPN and CDR2 SVGIG (reference sequence). The CDR3 is made up of 14 amino acids. The trim removed 2 bases at V and 8 bases at J, leaving 10 bases unmatched. The CDR3 coding sequence is TGTGCCTGGAGTACGCCCACTAGCGTGGGTACGCAGTATTTT. Its protein product is CAWSTPTSVGTQYF.

This clone is a singleton in its sample. Other DNA sequences from this sample encode an identical CDR3 as well. This chain joins TRBV19 and TRBJ1-5; TRBD1 agrees at 11 bases. The trim removed 4 bases at V and 10 bases at J, leaving 15 bases unmatched. Germline V lookup: CDR1 LNHDA, CDR2 SQIVND (reference sequence). The CDR3 is made up of 17 amino acids. This chain's CDR3 is CASSTAKDRGRPGPQHF. The CDR3 DNA is TGTGCCAGTAGTACCGCAAAGGACAGGGGGCGACCGGGTCCCCAGCATTTT. The full variable domain, rest sourced from reference TRBV19 and TRBJ1-5, is DGGITQSPKYLFRKEGQNVTLSCEQNLNHDAMYWYRQDPGQGLRLIYYSQIVNDFQKGDIAEGYSVSREKKESFPLTVTSAQKNPTAFYLCASSTAKDRGRPGPQHFGDGTRLSIL.

V and J are TRBV5-4 and TRBJ1-4; 10 nucleotides line up with TRBD1. Losses at the gene ends were 5 bases for V and 6 bases for J; bases not matched to a gene: 10. Germline CDR1 SGHNT, CDR2 YYREEE (reference sequence). The CDR3 runs to 16 residues. CDR3 sequence (DNA): TGTGCCAGCAGTGCCGCGCGTGGGACAGGGGATGAAAAACTGTTTTTT. Its protein is CASSAARGTGDEKLFF.

The DNA of the CDR3 is TGTGCCAGCGGCGCGAAGGGACTAGCGAACTACAATGAGCAGTTCTTC. Amino acids: CASGAKGLANYNEQFF. The chain links TRBV2 to TRBJ2-1, with 10 bases that match TRBD2. The CDR3 extends over 16 amino acids. The junction had 10 bases not matched to a gene; V was cut back by 8 bases and J by 3 bases. CDR1 is SNHLY and CDR2 is FYNNEI in the germline V gene.

J is TRBJ1-2 and V is TRBV5-6, with D hard to call. With 0 bases removed from V and 6 bases from J, the gap between germline ends came to 9 bases. Germline loops: CDR1 SGHDT, CDR2 YYEEEE. The CDR3 spans 13 residues. The CDR3 region has the DNA TGTGCCAGCAGCTTGGGGGGAATCGATGGCTACACCTTC. As protein: CASSLGGIDGYTF. Looking up the rest from reference TRBV5-6 and TRBJ1-2 gives the full variable domain: DAGVTQSPTHLIKTRGQQVTLRCSPKSGHDTVSWYQQALGQGPQFIFQYYEEEERQRGNFPDRFSGHQFPNYSSELNVNALLLGDSALYLCASSLGGIDGYTFGSGTRLTVV.

This clone has a single count. V is TRBV6-6 and J is TRBJ2-1, with a weak D call TRBD2 (6 bases). Trimming shortened V by 10 bases and J by 8 bases, and 15 bases separated the two germline ends. Germline assignment: CDR1 MNHNY and CDR2 SVGAGI (reference sequence). The CDR3 runs to 12 residues. CDR3: CATALASDEQFF. CDR3 sequence (DNA): TGTGCCACCGCGCTAGCGTCTGATGAGCAGTTCTTC.

This clone was counted between two and nine times. This chain joins TRBV6-6 and TRBJ1-3, with 8 bases matching TRBD1. Looked up from germline, CDR1 is MNHNY and CDR2 is SVGAGI (reference sequence). This CDR3 spans 14 amino acids. The V and J ends lost 6 bases and 2 bases, in that order; junction bases with no gene match: 3. The CDR3 DNA is TGTGCCAGCAGCCTACAGGGGGCTGGAAACACCATATATTTT. It translates to CASSLQGAGNTIYF.

The chain links TRBV10-3 to TRBJ2-5; TRBD1 is a possible D gene (5 bases). Germline values: CDR1 ENHRY, CDR2 SYGVKD. The CDR3 contains 17 residues. V shed 0 bases and J shed 5 bases, with 19 bases lying between them. CDR3 protein: CAISESHLGRVVETQYF. CDR3 nucleotides: TGTGCCATCAGTGAGTCGCACCTGGGCAGGGTTGTGGAGACCCAGTACTTC.

The genes are TRBV28 and TRBJ1-6; D unresolved. V shed 5 bases and J shed 5 bases, with 7 bases lying between them. CDR1 is MDHEN and CDR2 is SYDVKM in the germline V gene. The CDR3 extends over 13 amino acids. This CDR3 is CASSRTDNSPLHF. CDR3 nucleotide sequence: TGTGCCAGCAGTAGGACGGATAATTCACCCCTCCACTTT.

The chain recombines TRBV30 with TRBJ1-6; D is uncertain. The germline V gene encodes CDR1 GTSNPN and CDR2 SVGIG (reference sequence). The V end lost 2 bases, the J end lost 4 bases, and 12 bases lay between the germline ends. This CDR3 region has 15 residues. This CDR3 is CAWSFAGRYNSPLHF. CDR3 DNA: TGTGCCTGGAGTTTCGCAGGTCGTTATAATTCACCCCTCCACTTT.

In regard to this clone: This sample includes further DNA sequences coding for the same CDR3. The chain combines TRBV5-4 with TRBJ2-3, with 7 positions matching TRBD1. The trim removed 0 bases at V and 5 bases at J, leaving 0 bases unmatched. The length of the CDR3 is 13 residues. CDR1 and CDR2 (germline): SGHNT, YYREEE (reference sequence). As DNA, the CDR3 is TGTGCCAGCAGCTTGGGACAGGGAGATACGCAGTATTTT. Its translation: CASSLGQGDTQYF.

The CDR3 protein is CATYRTGSGNTIYF. The CDR3 region has the DNA TGTGCCACCTACCGGACAGGCTCTGGAAACACCATATATTTT. The J gene is TRBJ1-3, the V gene TRBV19; 7 bases fit TRBD1. The ends lost 10 bases at V and 0 bases at J; junction bases unmatched: 6. This CDR3 has 14 amino acids. Germline CDR1 reads LNHDA; CDR2 reads SQIVND (reference sequence).

On this clone: Because the CDR3 is missing its conserved closing phenylalanine or tryptophan, this is likely a read error. The chain couples TRBV6-6 to TRBJ1-1; weak D call: TRBD1 (6 bases). Germline assignment: CDR1 MNHNY and CDR2 SVGAGI (reference sequence). CDR3 length: 16 amino acids. Between the trimmed V and J ends, which lost 2 bases and 2 bases, there was a span of 15 bases. CDR3 residues: CASSYGSGTLNTEAFL. As DNA, the CDR3 is TGTGCCAGCAGTTACGGCTCCGGGACACTTAACACTGAAGCTTTCCTT.

This chain links TRBV14 with TRBJ1-2; TRBD1 might be the D (6 bases). The V gene's germline CDR1 is SGHDN and CDR2 FVKESK. The V end lost 3 bases, the J end lost 4 bases, and 18 bases lay between the germline ends. This CDR3 region has 16 residues. This CDR3 is CASSQGSGVGGYGYTF. In DNA form, the CDR3 reads TGTGCCAGCAGCCAGGGATCAGGGGTCGGCGGCTATGGCTACACCTTC. Drawing the rest from reference TRBV14 and TRBJ1-2, the complete variable domain is EAGVTQFPSHSVIEKGQTVTLRCDPISGHDNLYWYRRVMGKEIKFLLHFVKESKQDESGMPNNRFLAERTGGTYSTLKVQPAELEDSGVYFCASSQGSGVGGYGYTFGSGTRLTVV.

The rearrangement links TRBV6-5 to TRBJ2-1; D might be TRBD1 (6 bases). Trimming took off 6 bases at V and 6 bases at J, with 15 bases between the two ends. The CDR3 sequence is 14 residues long. Germline values: CDR1 MNHEY, CDR2 SVGAGI. CDR3 in amino acids: CASRIKGHFNEQFF. The CDR3, as DNA: TGTGCCAGCAGGATTAAGGGACATTTCAATGAGCAGTTCTTC.